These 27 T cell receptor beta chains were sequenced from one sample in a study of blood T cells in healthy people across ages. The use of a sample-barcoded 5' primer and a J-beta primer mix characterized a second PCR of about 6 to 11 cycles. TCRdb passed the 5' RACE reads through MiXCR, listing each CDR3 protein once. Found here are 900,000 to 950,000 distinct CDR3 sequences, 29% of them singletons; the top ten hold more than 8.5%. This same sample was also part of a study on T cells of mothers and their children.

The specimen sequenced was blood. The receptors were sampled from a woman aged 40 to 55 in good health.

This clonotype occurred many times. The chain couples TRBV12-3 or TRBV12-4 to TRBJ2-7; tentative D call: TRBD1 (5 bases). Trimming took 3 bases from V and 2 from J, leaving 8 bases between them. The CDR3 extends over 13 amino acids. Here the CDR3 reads CASSFAGTYEQYF. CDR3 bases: TGTGCCAGCAGTTTTGCAGGGACCTACGAGCAGTACTTC.

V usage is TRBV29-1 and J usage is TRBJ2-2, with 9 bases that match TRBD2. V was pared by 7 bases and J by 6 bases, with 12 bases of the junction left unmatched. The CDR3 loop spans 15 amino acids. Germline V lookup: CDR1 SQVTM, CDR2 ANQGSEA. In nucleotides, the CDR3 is TGCAGCGCCCGGTCGGCGGGAGGGCCTGCCGGGGAGCTGTTTTTT. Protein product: CSARSAGGPAGELFF.

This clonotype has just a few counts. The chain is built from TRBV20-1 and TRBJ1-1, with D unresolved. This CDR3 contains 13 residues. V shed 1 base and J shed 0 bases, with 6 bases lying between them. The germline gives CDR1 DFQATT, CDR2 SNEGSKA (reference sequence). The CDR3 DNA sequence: TGCAGTGCTAGAGTTGTCATGAACACTGAAGCTTTCTTT. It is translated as CSARVVMNTEAFF.

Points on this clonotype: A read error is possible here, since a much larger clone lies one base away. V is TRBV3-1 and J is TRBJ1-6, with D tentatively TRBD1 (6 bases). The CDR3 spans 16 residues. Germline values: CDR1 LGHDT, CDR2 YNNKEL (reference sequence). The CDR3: CASSHSDRGGHSLLHF. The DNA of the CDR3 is TGTGCCAGCAGCCATTCGGACAGAGGAGGCCATTCACTCCTCCACTTT. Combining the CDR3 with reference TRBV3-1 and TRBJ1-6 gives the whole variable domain DTAVSQTPKYLVTQMGNDKSIKCEQNLGHDTMYWYKQDSKKFLKIMFSYNNKELIINETVPNRFSPKSPDKAHLNLHINSLELGDSAVYFCASSHSDRGGHSLLHFGNGTRLTVT.

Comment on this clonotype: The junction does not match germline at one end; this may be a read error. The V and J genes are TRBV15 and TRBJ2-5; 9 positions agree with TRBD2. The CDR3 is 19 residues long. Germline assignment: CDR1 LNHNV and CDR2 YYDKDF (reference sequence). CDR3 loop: CDTSSFAGTSWLGQETLYF. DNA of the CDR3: TGTGACACCAGCAGTTTCGCCGGGACTAGCTGGCTTGGGCAAGAGACCCTGTACTTC.

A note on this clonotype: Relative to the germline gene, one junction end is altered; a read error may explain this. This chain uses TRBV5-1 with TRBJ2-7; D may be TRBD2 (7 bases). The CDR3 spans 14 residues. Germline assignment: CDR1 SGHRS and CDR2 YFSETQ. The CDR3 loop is CANSSGQGGGEQYF. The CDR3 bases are TGCGCCAACAGCTCGGGGCAGGGAGGGGGCGAGCAGTACTTC.

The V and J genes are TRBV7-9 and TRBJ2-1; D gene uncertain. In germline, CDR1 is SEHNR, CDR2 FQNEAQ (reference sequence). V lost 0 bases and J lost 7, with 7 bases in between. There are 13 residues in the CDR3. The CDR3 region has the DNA TGTGCCAGCAGCTTAGCGAGACCAAATGAGCAGTTCTTC. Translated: CASSLARPNEQFF. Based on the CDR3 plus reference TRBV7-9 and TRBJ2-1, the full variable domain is DTGVSQNPRHKITKRGQNVTFRCDPISEHNRLYWYRQTLGQGPEFLTYFQNEAQLEKSRLLSDRFSAERPKGSFSTLEIQRTEQGDSAMYLCASSLARPNEQFFGPGTRLTVL.

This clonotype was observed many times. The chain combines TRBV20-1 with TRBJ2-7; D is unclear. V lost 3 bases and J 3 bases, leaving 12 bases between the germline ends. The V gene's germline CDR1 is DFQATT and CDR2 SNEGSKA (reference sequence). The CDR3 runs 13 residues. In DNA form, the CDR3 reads TGCAGTGCTAGGGGCCGGATGGACTACGAGCAGTACTTC. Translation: CSARGRMDYEQYF.

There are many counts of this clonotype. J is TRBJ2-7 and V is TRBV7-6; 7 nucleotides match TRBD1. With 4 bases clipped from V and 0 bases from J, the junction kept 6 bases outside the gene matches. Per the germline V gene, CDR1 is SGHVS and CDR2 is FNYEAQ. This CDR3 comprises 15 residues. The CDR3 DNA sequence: TGTGCCAGCAGCTCTACAGGGGATTTCTCCTACGAGCAGTACTTC. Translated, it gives CASSSTGDFSYEQYF.

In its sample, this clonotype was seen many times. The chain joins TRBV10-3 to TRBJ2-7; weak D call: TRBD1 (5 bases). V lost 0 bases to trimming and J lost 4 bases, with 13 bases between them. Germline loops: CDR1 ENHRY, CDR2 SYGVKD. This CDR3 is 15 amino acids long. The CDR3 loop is CAISESGQEPYEQYF. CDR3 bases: TGTGCCATCAGTGAGTCGGGGCAGGAACCATACGAGCAGTACTTC.

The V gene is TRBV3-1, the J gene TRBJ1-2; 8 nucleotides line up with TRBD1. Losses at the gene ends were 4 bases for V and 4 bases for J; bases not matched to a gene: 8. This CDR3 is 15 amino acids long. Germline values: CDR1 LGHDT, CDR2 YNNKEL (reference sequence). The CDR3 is CASSLQGTGFYGYTF. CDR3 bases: TGTGCCAGCAGCCTGCAGGGGACAGGCTTCTATGGCTACACCTTC.

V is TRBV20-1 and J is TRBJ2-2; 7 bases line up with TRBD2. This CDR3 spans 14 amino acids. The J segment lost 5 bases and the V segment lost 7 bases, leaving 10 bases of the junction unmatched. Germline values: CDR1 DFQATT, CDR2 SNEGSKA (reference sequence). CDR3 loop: CSGRAGEGTGELFF. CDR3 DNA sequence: TGCAGTGGACGGGCGGGGGAGGGTACCGGGGAGCTGTTTTTT.

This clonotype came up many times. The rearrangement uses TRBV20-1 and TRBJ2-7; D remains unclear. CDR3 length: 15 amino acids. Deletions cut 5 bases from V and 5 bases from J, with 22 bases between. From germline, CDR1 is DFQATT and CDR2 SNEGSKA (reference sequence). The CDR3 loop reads CSADHSGWGSNEQYF. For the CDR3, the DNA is TGCAGTGCTGACCACTCAGGTTGGGGTAGCAACGAGCAGTACTTC.

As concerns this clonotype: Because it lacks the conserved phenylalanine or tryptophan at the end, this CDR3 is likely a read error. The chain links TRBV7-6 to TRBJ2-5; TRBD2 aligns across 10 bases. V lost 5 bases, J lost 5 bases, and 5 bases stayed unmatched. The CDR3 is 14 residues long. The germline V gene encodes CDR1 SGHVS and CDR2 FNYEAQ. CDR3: CASSPQGLAETQYC. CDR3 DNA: TGTGCCAGCAGCCCTCAGGGACTAGCGGAGACCCAGTACTGC.

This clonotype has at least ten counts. CDR3 bases: TGTGCCAGCGGCGGCTTAAGCTCCTACAATGAGCAGTTCTTC. Translation gives CASGGLSSYNEQFF. The V and J genes are TRBV7-2 and TRBJ2-1; D call uncertain. The CDR3 runs 14 residues. The germline V gene encodes CDR1 SGHTA and CDR2 FQGNSA. Trimming took 8 bases from V and 0 from J, leaving 11 bases between them.

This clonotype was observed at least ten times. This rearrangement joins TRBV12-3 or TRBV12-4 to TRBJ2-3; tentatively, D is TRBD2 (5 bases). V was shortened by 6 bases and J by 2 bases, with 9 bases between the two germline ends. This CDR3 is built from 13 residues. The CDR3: CASSTRVTDTQYF. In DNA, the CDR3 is TGTGCCAGCAGCACTAGGGTCACAGATACGCAGTATTTT.

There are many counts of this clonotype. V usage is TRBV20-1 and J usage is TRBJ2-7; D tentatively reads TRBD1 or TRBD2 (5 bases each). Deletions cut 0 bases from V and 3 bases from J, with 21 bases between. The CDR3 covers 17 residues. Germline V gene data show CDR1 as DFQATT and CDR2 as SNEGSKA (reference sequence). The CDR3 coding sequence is TGCAGTGCTAGAGATGAAATCCGGGACCAGACCCACTACGAGCAGTACTTC. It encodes CSARDEIRDQTHYEQYF.

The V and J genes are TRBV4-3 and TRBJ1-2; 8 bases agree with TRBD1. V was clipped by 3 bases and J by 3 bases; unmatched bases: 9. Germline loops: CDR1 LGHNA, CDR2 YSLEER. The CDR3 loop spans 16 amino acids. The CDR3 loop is CASSHGDETGDYGYTF. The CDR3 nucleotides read TGCGCCAGCAGCCACGGAGACGAGACAGGGGACTATGGCTACACCTTC.

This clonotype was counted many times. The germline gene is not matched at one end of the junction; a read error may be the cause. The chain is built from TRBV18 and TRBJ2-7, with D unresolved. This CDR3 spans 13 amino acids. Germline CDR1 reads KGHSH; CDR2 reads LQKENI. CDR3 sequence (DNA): TGCGCCAGCAGCCCCGGGTCTTCCTACGAGCAGTACTTC. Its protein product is CASSPGSSYEQYF.

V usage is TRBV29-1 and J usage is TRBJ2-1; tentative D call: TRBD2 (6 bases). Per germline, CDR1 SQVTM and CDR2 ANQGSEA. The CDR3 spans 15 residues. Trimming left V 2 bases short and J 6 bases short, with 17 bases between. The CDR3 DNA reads TGCAGCGTTGAATTCGGAGGGGAAGTGGTCAATGAGCAGTTCTTC. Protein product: CSVEFGGEVVNEQFF.

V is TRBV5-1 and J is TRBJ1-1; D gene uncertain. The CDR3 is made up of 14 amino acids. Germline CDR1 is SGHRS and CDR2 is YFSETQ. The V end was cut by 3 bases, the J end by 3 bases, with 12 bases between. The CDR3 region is CASSSPLQDTEAFF. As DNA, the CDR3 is TGCGCCAGCAGCTCTCCTCTGCAGGACACTGAAGCTTTCTTT. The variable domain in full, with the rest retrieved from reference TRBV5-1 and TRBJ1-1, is KAGVTQTPRYLIKTRGQQVTLSCSPISGHRSVSWYQQTPGQGLQFLFEYFSETQRNKGNFPGRFSGRQFSNSRSEMNVSTLELGDSALYLCASSSPLQDTEAFFGQGTRLTVV.

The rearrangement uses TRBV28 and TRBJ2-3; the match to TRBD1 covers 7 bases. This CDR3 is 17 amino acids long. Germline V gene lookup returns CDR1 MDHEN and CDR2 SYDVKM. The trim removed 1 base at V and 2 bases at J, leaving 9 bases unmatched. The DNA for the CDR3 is TGTGCCAGCAGTTTATCTCAGGGGGTAATGGCCACAGATACGCAGTATTTT. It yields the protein CASSLSQGVMATDTQYF. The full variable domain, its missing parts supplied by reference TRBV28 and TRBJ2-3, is DVKVTQSSRYLVKRTGEKVFLECVQDMDHENMFWYRQDPGLGLRLIYFSYDVKMKEKGDIPEGYSVSREKKERFSLILESASTNQTSMYLCASSLSQGVMATDTQYFGPGTRLTVL.

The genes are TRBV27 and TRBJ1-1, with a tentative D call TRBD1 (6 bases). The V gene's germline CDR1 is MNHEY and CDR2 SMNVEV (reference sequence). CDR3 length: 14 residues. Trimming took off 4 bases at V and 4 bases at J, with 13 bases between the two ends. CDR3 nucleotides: TGTGCCAGCAGTTGGGGGGGGCAGGGCACTGAAGCTTTCTTT. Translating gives CASSWGGQGTEAFF.

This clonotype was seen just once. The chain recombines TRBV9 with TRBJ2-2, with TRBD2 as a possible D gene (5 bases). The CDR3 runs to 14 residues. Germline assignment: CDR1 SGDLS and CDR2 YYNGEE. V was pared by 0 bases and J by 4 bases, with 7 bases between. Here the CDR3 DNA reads TGTGCCAGCAGCGTAGGAGGGAGCACCGGGGAGCTGTTTTTT. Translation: CASSVGGSTGELFF.

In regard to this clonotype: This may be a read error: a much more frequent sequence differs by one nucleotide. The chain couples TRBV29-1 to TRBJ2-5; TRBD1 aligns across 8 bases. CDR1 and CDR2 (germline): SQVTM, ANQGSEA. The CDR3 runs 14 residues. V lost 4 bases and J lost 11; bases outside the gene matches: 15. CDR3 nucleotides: TGCAGCGTTGCGCACGGGGTGACAGGGGATGAGCAGTACTTC. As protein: CSVAHGVTGDEQYF.

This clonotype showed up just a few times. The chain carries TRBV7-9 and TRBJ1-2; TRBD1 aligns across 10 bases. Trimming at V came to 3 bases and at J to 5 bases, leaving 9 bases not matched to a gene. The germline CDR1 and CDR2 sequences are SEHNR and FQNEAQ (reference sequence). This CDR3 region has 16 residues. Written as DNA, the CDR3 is TGTGCCAGCAGCTTTAGCTATTGGGACAGGGGTTATGGCTACACCTTC. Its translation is CASSFSYWDRGYGYTF.

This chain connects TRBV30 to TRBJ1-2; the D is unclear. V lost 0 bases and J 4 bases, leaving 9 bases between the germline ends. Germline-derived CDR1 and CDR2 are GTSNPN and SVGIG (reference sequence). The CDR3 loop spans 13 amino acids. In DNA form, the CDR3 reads TGTGCCTGGAGTGTTAGCAGGCTCTATGGCTACACCTTC. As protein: CAWSVSRLYGYTF. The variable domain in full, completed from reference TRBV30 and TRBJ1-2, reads SQTIHQWPATLVQPVGSPLSLECTVEGTSNPNLYWYRQAAGRGLQLLFYSVGIGQISSEVPQNLSASRPQDRQFILSSKKLLLSDSGFYLCAWSVSRLYGYTFGSGTRLTVV.